This entry concerns a single T cell receptor beta chain. What it binds is unknown. TCRdb independently ran MiXCR on the reads; one entry per CDR3 protein. The table has about 310,000 distinct CDR3 sequences, around 25% seen once. This sample was taken from a study of T cell repertoires in cytomegalovirus infection. Study overall: Recently identified HLA-C-restricted CMV epitopes were used, and well-studied HLA-B-restricted CMV epitopes were used as well. Carrying CMV and the relevant HLA type showed in public TCR beta signatures. Overall study findings and caveats: Clonotype analysis showed dominance of the ex vivo response by HLA-C-restricted CMV-specific TCR beta clonotypes. The study identified carriers of CMV plus the relevant HLA from cumulative public TCR beta family frequency.

Losses at the gene ends were 1 base for V and 8 bases for J; bases not matched to a gene: 12. Germline-derived CDR1 and CDR2 are SGHVS and FNYEAQ. The CDR3 extends over 17 amino acids. V gene TRBV7-6 combines with J gene TRBJ2-3; the match to TRBD2 covers 10 bases. This specimen consisted of cultured PBMCs, obtained from culture after CMV antigen stimulation. The receptor's source is a human donor in good health (CMV status not recorded). Some clones in this sample may be carry-over from other donors' samples. The CDR3 DNA sequence: TGTGCCAGCAGCTTAGAAGGTCTAGCGGGAGTTAAGGGTACGCAGTATTTT. This codes for CASSLEGLAGVKGTQYF.